The rows below give T cell receptor beta chains drawn from one sample of a study of PD-1 blockade in classical Hodgkin lymphoma. The table came from immunoSEQ multiplex PCR; TCRdb's copy has only in-frame clones and leaves some out. Found here are roughly 28,000 clones, almost 85% of them singletons; the top ten hold 15% to 20%. The sequences come from peripheral blood mononuclear cells (PBMCs), collected before the fourth cycle of nivolumab. The source of these receptors is a human donor with classical Hodgkin lymphoma. Each CDR3 is given with its conserved first and last residue. Each record gives: V gene, clone size, J gene, D gene, CDR3 protein, CDR3 DNA. The D gene is left open where the match is weak. Some rows have no size entry. The others give once, few or many, or a class for an expanded clone.

V: TRBV9
size: .
J: TRBJ1-5
D: .
CDR3: CASSWGSNQPQHF
DNA: TGTGCCAGCAGCTGGGGAAGCAATCAGCCCCAGCATTTT

V: TRBV19
size: .
J: TRBJ2-1
D: .
CDR3: CASSQQAGLYNEQFF
DNA: TGTGCCAGTTCCCAACAGGCAGGGCTCTACAATGAGCAGTTCTTC

V: TRBV14
size: .
J: TRBJ1-1
D: .
CDR3: CASSSWGNTEAFF
DNA: TGTGCCAGCAGCTCGTGGGGGAACACTGAAGCTTTCTTT

V: TRBV5-8
size: .
J: TRBJ2-2
D: .
CDR3: CASSDNRPWTSNTGELFF
DNA: TGTGCCAGCAGCGACAATCGACCATGGACTTCGAACACCGGGGAGCTGTTTTTT

V: TRBV4-1
size: .
J: TRBJ2-6
D: .
CDR3: CASSQLVYTNSGANVLTF
DNA: TGCGCCAGCAGCCAATTAGTCTACACTAACTCTGGGGCCAACGTCCTGACTTTC

V: TRBV27
size: .
J: TRBJ1-6
D: TRBD1
CDR3: CASSFGTGDSPLHF
DNA: TGTGCCAGCAGTTTCGGGACAGGGGACTCACCCCTCCACTTT

V: TRBV7-3
size: .
J: TRBJ2-3
D: .
CDR3: CASSPKAGTLPDTQYF
DNA: TGTGCCAGCAGCCCGAAAGCCGGAACCCTCCCAGATACGCAGTATTTT

V: TRBV6-5
size: .
J: TRBJ1-2
D: .
CDR3: CASRSGGGQGYTF
DNA: TGTGCCAGCAGATCCGGGGGGGGGCAAGGCTACACCTTC

V: TRBV2
size: few
J: TRBJ1-6
D: TRBD1
CDR3: CASSEGVDRASPLHF
DNA: TGTGCCAGCAGTGAAGGGGTAGACAGGGCTTCACCCCTCCACTTT

V: TRBV2
size: .
J: TRBJ1-2
D: TRBD1
CDR3: CASRNWTGIYGYTF
DNA: TGTGCCAGCAGGAACTGGACAGGGATTTATGGCTACACCTTC

V: TRBV29-1
size: .
J: TRBJ1-4
D: .
CDR3: CSVEGRFGEKLFF
DNA: TGCAGCGTTGAAGGAAGGTTTGGTGAAAAACTGTTTTTT

V: TRBV10-3
size: .
J: TRBJ1-2
D: .
CDR3: CATGGGRNYGYTF
DNA: TGTGCCACCGGGGGGGGGCGTAACTATGGCTACACCTTC

V: TRBV5-6
size: .
J: TRBJ2-7
D: .
CDR3: CASSLVASPHEQYF
DNA: TGTGCCAGCAGCTTGGTGGCCTCGCCCCACGAGCAGTACTTC

V: TRBV5-6
size: .
J: TRBJ2-2
D: TRBD2
CDR3: CASSLGLAVNGELFF
DNA: TGTGCCAGCAGCTTGGGACTAGCAGTCAACGGGGAGCTGTTTTTT

V: TRBV5-4
size: .
J: TRBJ2-7
D: .
CDR3: CASSSPDVDSYEQYF
DNA: TGTGCCAGCAGCTCCCCCGACGTGGACTCCTACGAGCAGTACTTC

V: TRBV25-1
size: .
J: TRBJ1-1
D: .
CDR3: CASSWNTEAFF
DNA: TGTGCCAGCAGTTGGAACACTGAAGCTTTCTTT

V: TRBV7-2
size: .
J: TRBJ1-3
D: .
CDR3: CASSFRQSGNTIYF
DNA: TGTGCCAGCAGCTTTAGACAGTCTGGAAACACCATATATTTT

V: TRBV5-1
size: .
J: TRBJ2-1
D: TRBD2
CDR3: CASSGSGGNEQFF
DNA: TGCGCCAGCAGCGGTAGCGGGGGCAATGAGCAGTTCTTC

V: TRBV6-5
size: once
J: TRBJ2-5
D: TRBD1
CDR3: CASSLNRGYQETQYF
DNA: TGTGCCAGCAGTCTAAACAGGGGCTATCAAGAGACCCAGTACTTC

V: TRBV7-2
size: .
J: TRBJ2-3
D: TRBD1
CDR3: CASSSDRGDTQYF
DNA: TGTGCCAGCAGCTCAGACAGGGGGGATACGCAGTATTTT

V: TRBV6-6
size: .
J: TRBJ1-3
D: .
CDR3: CASSFPRGLGGNTIYF
DNA: TGTGCCAGCAGTTTCCCCAGGGGCTTGGGGGGAAACACCATATATTTT

V: TRBV28
size: .
J: TRBJ1-2
D: .
CDR3: CASSFPPPRLTPYGYTF
DNA: TGTGCCAGCAGTTTCCCCCCTCCCAGGTTAACTCCCTATGGCTACACCTTC

V: TRBV2
size: .
J: TRBJ2-2
D: .
CDR3: CASSEGSTNTGELFF
DNA: TGTGCCAGCAGTGAGGGCAGTACGAACACCGGGGAGCTGTTTTTT

V: TRBV7-2
size: .
J: TRBJ1-4
D: TRBD1
CDR3: CASSLGRGQGEKLFF
DNA: TGTGCCAGCAGCTTAGGCAGGGGGCAGGGAGAAAAACTGTTTTTT

V: TRBV7-8
size: .
J: TRBJ2-5
D: .
CDR3: CASSLVGGGETQYF
DNA: TGTGCCAGCAGCTTAGTTGGAGGAGGGGAGACCCAGTACTTC

V: TRBV29-1
size: few
J: TRBJ2-4
D: .
CDR3: CSATRIGSKNIQYF
DNA: TGCAGCGCTACCAGAATAGGGTCCAAAAACATTCAGTACTTC

V: TRBV10-3
size: .
J: TRBJ2-7
D: TRBD2
CDR3: CAISDQSGGAYEQYF
DNA: TGTGCCATCAGTGATCAGAGCGGGGGGGCCTACGAGCAGTACTTC

V: TRBV6-6
size: .
J: TRBJ1-5
D: TRBD1
CDR3: CASSPTGGNQPQHF
DNA: TGTGCCAGCAGTCCGACAGGGGGCAATCAGCCCCAGCATTTT

V: TRBV2
size: .
J: TRBJ1-5
D: .
CDR3: CASSEGRNGNQPQHF
DNA: TGTGCCAGCAGTGAGGGTCGGAATGGCAATCAGCCCCAGCATTTT

V: TRBV27
size: .
J: TRBJ2-3
D: TRBD2
CDR3: CASSSTGTSGGPDTQYF
DNA: TGTGCCAGCAGTTCGACCGGGACTAGCGGGGGGCCAGATACGCAGTATTTT

V: TRBV6-1
size: .
J: TRBJ2-7
D: .
CDR3: CASSWTVSYEQYF
DNA: TGTGCCAGCAGTTGGACCGTCTCCTACGAGCAGTACTTC

V: TRBV19
size: .
J: TRBJ1-2
D: .
CDR3: CASRRGGYYGYTF
DNA: TGTGCCAGTAGGAGGGGTGGGTACTATGGCTACACCTTC

V: TRBV30
size: .
J: TRBJ2-5
D: .
CDR3: CAWGRDQETQYF
DNA: TGTGCCTGGGGAAGAGATCAAGAGACCCAGTACTTC

V: TRBV27
size: .
J: TRBJ1-2
D: TRBD1
CDR3: CASSSGTEFNYGYTF
DNA: TGTGCCAGCAGTTCCGGGACAGAATTCAACTATGGCTACACCTTC

V: TRBV29-1
size: .
J: TRBJ2-2
D: .
CDR3: CSVNLGYGGELFF
DNA: TGCAGCGTCAACCTAGGCTACGGCGGGGAGCTGTTTTTT

V: TRBV6-1
size: .
J: TRBJ1-1
D: .
CDR3: CASRIQPNTEAFF
DNA: TGTGCCAGCAGAATACAGCCAAACACTGAAGCTTTCTTT

V: TRBV7-8
size: .
J: TRBJ1-6
D: .
CDR3: CASSFGGDSYNSPLHF
DNA: TGTGCCAGCAGCTTTGGAGGGGATTCCTATAATTCACCCCTCCACTTT

V: TRBV27
size: .
J: TRBJ2-2
D: TRBD1
CDR3: CASRPGTGYGELFF
DNA: TGTGCCAGCCGACCTGGGACAGGCTATGGGGAGCTGTTTTTT

V: TRBV5-1
size: .
J: TRBJ2-3
D: TRBD2
CDR3: CASSFGTSGGVVTDTQYF
DNA: TGCGCCAGCAGCTTCGGGACTAGCGGGGGCGTTGTGACAGATACGCAGTATTTT

V: TRBV13
size: .
J: TRBJ1-1
D: .
CDR3: CASSLPGDLNTEAFF
DNA: TGTGCCAGCAGCTTGCCAGGGGATCTAAACACTGAAGCTTTCTTT